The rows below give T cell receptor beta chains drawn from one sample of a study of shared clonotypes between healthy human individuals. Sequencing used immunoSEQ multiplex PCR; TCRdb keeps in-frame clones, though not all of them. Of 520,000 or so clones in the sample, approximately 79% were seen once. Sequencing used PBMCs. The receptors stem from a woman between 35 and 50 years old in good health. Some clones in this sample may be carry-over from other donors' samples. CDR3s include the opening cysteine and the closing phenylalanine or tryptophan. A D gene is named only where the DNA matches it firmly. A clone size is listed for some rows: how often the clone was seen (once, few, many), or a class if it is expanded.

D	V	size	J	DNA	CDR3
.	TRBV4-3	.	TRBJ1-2	TGCGCCAGCAGCCAAGATGCGGCAGGGGCTAACTATGGCTACACCTTC	CASSQDAAGANYGYTF
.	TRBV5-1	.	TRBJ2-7	TGCGCCAGCAGCTTGGGTCCAGGGACGGATGAGCAGTACTTC	CASSLGPGTDEQYF
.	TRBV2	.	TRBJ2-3	TGTGCCAGCAGTCTAAGACAGGCCGGTTCAGATACGCAGTATTTT	CASSLRQAGSDTQYF
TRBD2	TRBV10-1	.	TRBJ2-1	TGCGCCAGATGTGCGAGGGAGGGTGAGCAGTTCTTC	CARCAREGEQFF
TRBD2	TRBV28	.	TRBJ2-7	TGTGCCAGCACCCCGGGGGGGCGAATATCGGGGGAGCAGTACTTC	CASTPGGRISGEQYF
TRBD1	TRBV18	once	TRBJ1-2	TGTGCCAGCTCACCACCGGGACAGGGGCCCTATGGCTACACCTTC	CASSPPGQGPYGYTF
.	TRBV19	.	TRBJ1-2	TGTGCCAGTAGTCGTGCCCGGGACTATGGCTACACCTTC	CASSRARDYGYTF
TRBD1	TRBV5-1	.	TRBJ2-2	TGCGCCAGCAGCGTAGACAGGGGGCGGACCGGGGAGCTGTTTTTT	CASSVDRGRTGELFF
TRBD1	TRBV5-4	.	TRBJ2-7	TGTGCCAGCAGCTTACAGGGGGCCACTACGAGGGAGTACTTC	CASSLQGATTREYF
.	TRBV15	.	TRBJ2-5	TGTGCCACCAAGCAAGGGGACATCATCTCGGAGACCCAGTACTTC	CATKQGDIISETQYF
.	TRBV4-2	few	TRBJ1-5	TGTGCCAGCAGCCAAGATCCGGCTGGGAATCAGCCCCAGCATTTT	CASSQDPAGNQPQHF
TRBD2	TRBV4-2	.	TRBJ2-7	TGTGCCAGCAGCCAAGACGGGACTAGCGGGAGTATAGCCTACGAGCAGTACTTC	CASSQDGTSGSIAYEQYF
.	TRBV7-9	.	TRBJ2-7	TGTGCCAGCAGCACGACGGGGTACGAGCAGTACTTC	CASSTTGYEQYF
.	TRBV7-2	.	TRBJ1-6	TGTGCCAGCAGCCCCTTGGGGGCGGGTAATTCACCCCTCCACTTT	CASSPLGAGNSPLHF
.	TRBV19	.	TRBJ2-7	TGTGCCAGTAGTAGGGGGACGCTAACGTTGAACGAGCAGTACTTC	CASSRGTLTLNEQYF
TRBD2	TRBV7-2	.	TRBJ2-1	TGTGCCAGCAGCTACCTAGCGGGAGGGCCCTCCTACAATGAGCAGTTCTTC	CASSYLAGGPSYNEQFF
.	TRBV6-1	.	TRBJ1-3	TGTGCCAGCAGTGAAGCCCTTCTCTTCCGGGGATCTGGAAACACCATATATTTT	CASSEALLFRGSGNTIYF
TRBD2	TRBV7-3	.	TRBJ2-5	TGTGCCAGCAGCTTAATCGGGACTAGGAGTGAGACCCAGTACTTC	CASSLIGTRSETQYF
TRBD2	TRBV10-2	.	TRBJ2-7	TGCGCCAGCAGTGACCGGACTAGACCCTACGAGCAGTACTTC	CASSDRTRPYEQYF
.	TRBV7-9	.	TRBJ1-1	TGTGCCAGCAGCCAGGGGACTGAAGCTTTCTTT	CASSQGTEAFF
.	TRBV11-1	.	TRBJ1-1	TGTGCCAGCAGCTTAGACAGGGATGATGAAGCTTTCTTT	CASSLDRDDEAFF
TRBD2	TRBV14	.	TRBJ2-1	TGTGCCAGCAGTCGGACTAGCGGAGCCTACAATGAGCAGTTCTTC	CASSRTSGAYNEQFF
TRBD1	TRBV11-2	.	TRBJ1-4	TGTGCCAGCAGCTTCCAGGGGGGGACTAATGAAAAACTGTTTTTT	CASSFQGGTNEKLFF
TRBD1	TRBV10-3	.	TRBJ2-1	TGTGCCATCAGTGATTGGGGGGACAGGGGGAGGAATGAGCAGTTCTTC	CAISDWGDRGRNEQFF
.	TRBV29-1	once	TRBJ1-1	TGCAGTGCGGATGGGGGAAACACTGAAGCTTTCTTT	CSADGGNTEAFF